This passage covers 9 T cell receptor beta chains from one sample sequenced in a study of glioma-infiltrating T cells. Using RNA template, CDR3s of TCR alpha and beta were amplified with iRepertoire arm-PCR. TCRdb analysed the multiplex PCR reads with MiXCR anew, one entry per CDR3 protein. Found here are approximately 89,000 distinct CDR3 sequences, approximately 22% of them singletons; the top ten hold around 7%. Sequenced sample: glioma tissue, nonneoplastic brain tissue, or PBMCs (not recorded which). The source of these receptors is a human donor with low-grade glioma or glioblastoma, undergoing nonglioma brain surgery, or in good health (not recorded which).

With respect to this clonotype: A much larger clone lies one base from this, so it may be a read error. The chain employs TRBV5-1 and TRBJ2-3; D is unresolved. CDR3 length: 14 residues. Germline CDR1 reads SGHRS; CDR2 reads YFSETQ. The CDR3 sequence: CASSLEAVADTQCF. The CDR3 DNA sequence: TGCGCCAGCAGCTTGGAAGCCGTTGCAGATACGCAGTGTTTT. Together with reference TRBV5-1 and TRBJ2-3, the CDR3 gives the full variable domain: KAGVTQTPRYLIKTRGQQVTLSCSPISGHRSVSWYQQTPGQGLQFLFEYFSETQRNKGNFPGRFSGRQFSNSRSEMNVSTLELGDSALYLCASSLEAVADTQCFGPGTRLTVL.

This clonotype was seen at least ten times. The V call is TRBV7-2, the J call TRBJ2-1; the D gene is possibly TRBD2 (6 bases). V dropped 2 bases and J dropped 2 bases, with 19 bases sitting between them. The germline V gene encodes CDR1 SGHTA and CDR2 FQGNSA. This CDR3 is built from 18 residues. The CDR3 sequence: CASSLLGGAGLPYNEQFF. CDR3 DNA: TGTGCCAGCAGCTTATTAGGCGGGGCCGGACTCCCCTACAATGAGCAGTTCTTC. The whole variable domain, remainder taken from reference TRBV7-2 and TRBJ2-1, is GAGVSQSPSNKVTEKGKDVELRCDPISGHTALYWYRQSLGQGLEFLIYFQGNSAPDKSGLPSDRFSAERTGGSVSTLTIQRTQQEDSAVYLCASSLLGGAGLPYNEQFFGPGTRLTVL.

This clonotype was seen many times. This rearrangement joins TRBV7-2 to TRBJ2-1; D call uncertain. From germline, CDR1 is SGHTA and CDR2 FQGNSA. Trimming took off 5 bases at V and 0 bases at J, with 8 bases between the two ends. CDR3 length: 14 amino acids. As DNA, the CDR3 is TGTGCCAGCAGCCCGGACCACTCCTACAATGAGCAGTTCTTC. Translated: CASSPDHSYNEQFF.

This clonotype has at least ten counts. This chain connects TRBV20-1 to TRBJ1-1; possibly TRBD1 for D (6 bases). CDR3 length: 15 residues. Germline V gene data show CDR1 as DFQATT and CDR2 as SNEGSKA (reference sequence). Trimming cost V 4 bases and J 0 bases, with 15 bases left between them. The CDR3 loop reads CSATRGGHVNTEAFF. The CDR3 DNA is TGCAGTGCTACCCGAGGGGGTCACGTGAACACTGAAGCTTTCTTT.

This clonotype was counted at least ten times. J is TRBJ1-5 and V is TRBV2; 7 nucleotides match TRBD1. This CDR3 has 14 residues. Germline V gene sequence: CDR1 SNHLY, CDR2 FYNNEI. The ends lost 6 bases at V and 7 bases at J; junction bases unmatched: 9. The CDR3 spells CASSTDRVRQPQHF. Written as DNA, the CDR3 is TGTGCCAGCAGCACCGACAGGGTACGGCAGCCCCAGCATTTT.

This clonotype was picked up many times. The chain's CDR3 is CASGLGGRVSGANVLTF. CDR3 coding DNA: TGTGCCAGCGGACTTGGGGGGCGGGTCTCTGGGGCCAACGTCCTGACTTTC. The chain uses TRBV7-8 and TRBJ2-6, with D tentatively TRBD1 or TRBD2 (6 bases each). V was cut by 8 bases and J by 0 bases, with 17 bases left in between. Germline assignment: CDR1 SGHVS and CDR2 FQNEAQ. CDR3 length equals 17 residues.

At least ten counts were recorded for this clonotype. J is TRBJ1-1 and V is TRBV10-3; D is undetermined. CDR1 is ENHRY and CDR2 is SYGVKD in the germline V gene. CDR3 length: 11 amino acids. Between the trimmed V and J ends, which lost 10 bases and 3 bases, there was a span of 9 bases. Written as DNA, the CDR3 is TGTGCCACGTCTAAGGACACTGAAGCTTTCTTT. Its protein is CATSKDTEAFF.

This clonotype appeared many times. The V and J genes are TRBV6-1 and TRBJ2-5; D remains ambiguous. CDR1 and CDR2 (germline): MNHNS, SASEGT. V was clipped by 5 bases and J by 3 bases, with 13 bases between them. The CDR3 length is 14 residues. CDR3 sequence: CASSSSGWEETQYF. The CDR3 bases are TGTGCCAGCAGTTCTTCTGGTTGGGAAGAGACCCAGTACTTC.

This clonotype was observed a handful of times. The V and J genes are TRBV7-9 and TRBJ2-3, with a possible D match to TRBD2 (6 bases). Per germline, CDR1 SEHNR and CDR2 FQNEAQ (reference sequence). This CDR3 spans 16 amino acids. V lost 7 bases, J lost 0 bases, and 17 bases lay in between. The CDR3 DNA is TGTGCCAGCACCGGTCGGAGGGTGGGAAGCACAGATACGCAGTATTTT. It codes for CASTGRRVGSTDTQYF.